This T cell receptor beta chain was sequenced in a study of PD-L1 blockade in urothelial cancer. Study details: It was in about 2014 that patients started atezolizumab at 1,200 mg intravenously every 3 weeks. A median around 140,000 T cells were found in blood samples. Regarding the study as a whole: Tumor-linked clones in blood grew more by 3 weeks in durable-benefit patients.

Each PCR received spiked synthetic TCR analog templates. Assay: immunoSEQ multiplex PCR; the TCRdb copy retains only in-frame clones and omits some. The data show 70,000 to 95,000 clones, 80% to 85% seen once. In the case of this clone: As yet, its antigen is unknown.

Time point meaning: pretreatment peripheral blood. Sequencing was performed on PBMCs, taken around atezolizumab (anti-PD-L1) treatment. This clonotype was obtained from a man aged 60 to 69 with urothelial cancer.

The CDR3 is CASSYLWTGGGVKYF. In DNA form, the CDR3 reads TGTGCCAGCAGTTACCTTTGGACAGGGGGCGGAGTGAAGTATTTT. The chain recombines TRBV6-7 with TRBJ2-3; 11 bases align to TRBD1. TRBV6-7 is designated an ORF whose function remains uncertain. CDR3 length: 15 amino acids. Losses at the gene ends were 2 bases for V and 13 bases for J; bases not matched to a gene: 11.